These 21 T cell receptor beta chains originate from one sample sequenced in a study of blood T cell repertoires in COVID-19. Profiling relied on immunoSEQ multiplex PCR, and the TCRdb table lists in-frame clones only, not all of them. The repertoire holds around 46,000 clones, with around 87% as singletons. Sequencing was done on a sample of PBMCs or T cells enriched from blood (not recorded which). All receptors derive from a woman aged 50 to 60 who had recovered from COVID-19.

The CDR3 bases are TGTGCCAGCAGCTTGGGACAACAGACCGGGGAGCTGTTTTTT. Its protein is CASSLGQQTGELFF. The chain employs TRBV7-9 and TRBJ2-2, with D perhaps TRBD1 (6 bases). CDR1 is SEHNR, CDR2 FQNEAQ, per germline (reference sequence). V dropped 3 bases and J dropped 5 bases, with 10 bases sitting between them. This CDR3 has 14 residues.

The chain is built from TRBV9 and TRBJ2-7; possibly TRBD2 for D (5 bases). Trimming cost V 2 bases and J 7 bases, with 10 bases left between them. CDR1 and CDR2 from the germline V gene are SGDLS and YYNGEE. This CDR3 is built from 12 residues. CDR3 in amino acids: CASSVPPGEQYF. The CDR3 DNA reads TGTGCCAGCAGCGTGCCCCCGGGGGAGCAGTACTTC.

The chain joins TRBV10-2 to TRBJ1-1; a weak D match, TRBD1 (5 bases). Germline V gene lookup returns CDR1 WSHSY and CDR2 SAAADI. V was shortened by 0 bases and J by 0 bases, with 11 bases between the two germline ends. The CDR3 totals 16 residues. The CDR3 sequence: CASSESDIRMNTEAFF. In nucleotides, the CDR3 is TGCGCCAGCAGTGAGTCGGACATACGGATGAACACTGAAGCTTTCTTT.

The chain uses TRBV7-6 and TRBJ2-2, with D maybe TRBD2 (6 bases). Germline V gene data show CDR1 as SGHVS and CDR2 as FNYEAQ. The CDR3 has 17 residues. The V end lost 1 base, the J end lost 7 bases, and 19 bases lay between the germline ends. This CDR3 is CASSLGLLAKTGGELFF. The CDR3 DNA reads TGTGCCAGCAGCTTAGGGTTGCTAGCGAAAACGGGCGGGGAGCTGTTTTTT.

The rearrangement uses TRBV19 and TRBJ2-6; 7 bases align to TRBD2. Germline V gene data show CDR1 as LNHDA and CDR2 as SQIVND (reference sequence). CDR3 length: 19 residues. V dropped 5 bases and J dropped 1; count of bases not matched to a gene: 14. DNA for the CDR3: TGTGCCAGTAGTTTGATAACGGGAGGCCCAGCGTCTGGGGCCAACGTCCTGACTTTC. It yields the protein CASSLITGGPASGANVLTF.

This clone was seen a handful of times. The CDR3: CASSFPSGGSTDTQYF. The CDR3 DNA reads as TGTGCCAGCAGCTTCCCTAGCGGGGGTAGCACAGATACGCAGTATTTT. This chain links TRBV7-9 with TRBJ2-3; 10 bases line up with TRBD2. Germline V gene data show CDR1 as SEHNR and CDR2 as FQNEAQ (reference sequence). With V trimmed by 3 bases and J by 0 bases, 3 bases remained unmatched. CDR3 length: 16 amino acids.

On this clone: One end of the junction fails to match germline, which may point to a read error. The genes are TRBV3-1 (or the pseudogene TRBV3-2) and TRBJ2-7, with 8 bases matching TRBD1. The CDR3 runs to 15 residues. CDR1 is LGHDT and CDR2 is YNNKEL in the germline V gene (reference sequence). In DNA form, the CDR3 reads TGTGCCAGCAGGCAAGTGGCAGGGGGCCCATACGAGCAGTACTTC. Translation gives CASRQVAGGPYEQYF.

This chain joins TRBV6-5 and TRBJ2-7, with 8 bases lining up with TRBD1. Germline V gene lookup returns CDR1 MNHEY and CDR2 SVGAGI. V was pared by 6 bases and J by 1 base, with 5 bases of the junction left unmatched. CDR3 length: 14 residues. In DNA form, the CDR3 reads TGTGCCAGCAGCCAAACAGGGGGATCCTACGAGCAGTACTTC. Translated: CASSQTGGSYEQYF.

The V call is TRBV7-9, the J call TRBJ2-7; 8 bases are a match to TRBD2. Trimming took 5 bases from V and 7 from J; bases not matched to a gene: 10. CDR3 length: 14 residues. The V gene's germline CDR1 is SEHNR and CDR2 FQNEAQ (reference sequence). The CDR3 DNA follows: TGTGCCAGCAGCCCGGGAGGGGGGTTAGTAGAGCAGTACTTC. Protein: CASSPGGGLVEQYF.

The chain joins TRBV18 to TRBJ2-4; D is possibly TRBD1 (5 bases). In germline, CDR1 is KGHSH, CDR2 LQKENI. The CDR3 is made up of 15 amino acids. V was pared by 1 base and J by 4 bases, with 11 bases between. The DNA for the CDR3 is TGTGCCAGCTCACCACGTCAGTCAGGGAAAAACATTCAGTACTTC. Protein sequence: CASSPRQSGKNIQYF. The variable domain in full, with the rest retrieved from reference TRBV18 and TRBJ2-4, is NAGVMQNPRHLVRRRGQEARLRCSPMKGHSHVYWYRQLPEEGLKFMVYLQKENIIDESGMPKERFSAEFPKEGPSILRIQQVVRGDSAAYFCASSPRQSGKNIQYFGAGTRLSVL.

The rearrangement links TRBV6-5 to TRBJ2-5; TRBD2 matches 8 bases. V dropped 6 bases and J dropped 3; count of bases not matched to a gene: 3. This CDR3 has 13 amino acids. Germline V gene lookup returns CDR1 MNHEY and CDR2 SVGAGI. CDR3 nucleotides: TGTGCCAGCAGCCCACTAGCGGAAGAGACCCAGTACTTC. This sequence encodes CASSPLAEETQYF.

The CDR3 loop is CASSVSVEQMNYGYTF. The CDR3 nucleotides are TGCGCCAGCAGCGTGAGTGTGGAACAGATGAACTATGGCTACACCTTC. This chain uses TRBV5-1 with TRBJ1-2; D is unresolved. The V end was cut by 4 bases, the J end by 2 bases, with 18 bases between. Germline V gives CDR1 SGHRS, CDR2 YFSETQ. CDR3 length: 16 amino acids.

The chain uses TRBV7-9 and TRBJ1-5; D possibly corresponds to TRBD1 (5 bases). Between the trimmed V and J ends, which lost 3 bases and 0 bases, there was a span of 6 bases. This CDR3 contains 14 residues. The germline V gene encodes CDR1 SEHNR and CDR2 FQNEAQ (reference sequence). The CDR3 reads CASSFDSSNQPQHF. In nucleotides, the CDR3 is TGTGCCAGCAGCTTCGACAGTAGCAATCAGCCCCAGCATTTT.

This clone was seen a single time. The V gene is TRBV6-1, the J gene TRBJ2-6; D possibly corresponds to TRBD1 (5 bases). This CDR3 is 18 amino acids long. With 0 bases removed from V and 3 bases from J, the gap between germline ends came to 15 bases. Germline-derived CDR1 and CDR2 are MNHNS and SASEGT. This CDR3 is CASSEAAGWGGGANVLTF. DNA for the CDR3: TGTGCCAGCAGTGAAGCCGCAGGGTGGGGCGGTGGGGCCAACGTCCTGACTTTC.

In the case of this clone: An end of the junction differs from the germline gene, which may be a read error. This chain joins TRBV6-5 and TRBJ1-6, with D tentatively TRBD1 (6 bases). The CDR3 sequence is 15 residues long. Per the germline V gene, CDR1 is MNHEY and CDR2 is SVGAGI. The CDR3 nucleotides read TGTGCCAGCAGCTGGAGTTGGGAAGGGGGTTCACCCCTCTACTTT. Encoded protein: CASSWSWEGGSPLYF.

The V gene is TRBV2, the J gene TRBJ2-5; TRBD2 is a possible D gene (6 bases). Germline values: CDR1 SNHLY, CDR2 FYNNEI. Trimming left V 4 bases short and J 5 bases short, with 17 bases between. The CDR3 is made up of 15 amino acids. This CDR3 is CASSVPPPGEETQYF. The CDR3 bases are TGTGCCAGCAGTGTCCCTCCCCCGGGGGAGGAGACCCAGTACTTC.

The chain employs TRBV11-2 and TRBJ1-6; D is unresolved. The CDR3 is 14 amino acids. The V gene lost 2 bases and the J gene lost 10 bases, with 12 bases spanning the gap. CDR1 is SGHAT, CDR2 FQNNGV, per germline. CDR3 amino acids: CASSLPVGGSPLHF. Written as DNA, the CDR3 is TGTGCCAGCAGCTTACCAGTAGGAGGCTCACCCCTCCACTTT.

This chain joins TRBV27 and TRBJ2-1, with 8 bases aligning to TRBD2. The CDR3 consists of 14 residues. Germline V CDR1 and CDR2: MNHEY, SMNVEV (reference sequence). The J segment lost 7 bases and the V segment lost 10 bases, leaving 12 bases of the junction unmatched. The chain's CDR3 is CATFQAGERNEQFF. In DNA form, the CDR3 reads TGTGCCACCTTCCAAGCGGGAGAAAGGAATGAGCAGTTCTTC.

CDR3 sequence: CASSLKLPGTLVNTEAFF. The CDR3 DNA sequence: TGTGCCAGCAGTTTAAAACTCCCCGGGACACTAGTGAACACTGAAGCTTTCTTT. The V gene is TRBV27, the J gene TRBJ1-1, with TRBD1 as a possible D gene (6 bases). The CDR3 extends over 18 amino acids. V was clipped by 2 bases and J by 0 bases, with 19 bases between them. Germline-derived CDR1 and CDR2 are MNHEY and SMNVEV (reference sequence).

This sequence joins TRBV30 and TRBJ2-7; D may be TRBD1 (5 bases). V gave up 4 bases and J gave up 5 bases, with 12 bases separating them. Germline CDR1 GTSNPN, CDR2 SVGIG (reference sequence). This CDR3 has 12 residues. As DNA, the CDR3 is TGTGCCTGGACGCTAACAGGCCACGAGCAGTACTTC. Protein: CAWTLTGHEQYF. The whole variable domain, filled in from reference TRBV30 and TRBJ2-7, reads SQTIHQWPATLVQPVGSPLSLECTVEGTSNPNLYWYRQAAGRGLQLLFYSVGIGQISSEVPQNLSASRPQDRQFILSSKKLLLSDSGFYLCAWTLTGHEQYFGPGTRLTVT.

V usage is TRBV2 and J usage is TRBJ1-4, with 8 bases matching TRBD1. The CDR3 loop spans 14 amino acids. Germline loops: CDR1 SNHLY, CDR2 FYNNEI. The V segment lost 6 bases and the J segment 5 bases; nucleotides outside the gene matches: 5. The CDR3 DNA sequence: TGTGCCAGCAGGGTACAGGGGGGGAATGAAAAACTGTTTTTT. Translation: CASRVQGGNEKLFF.